A single sample gave rise to the 21 T cell receptor beta chains below, sequenced in a study of T cells expressing NK-cell markers. TCRdb reanalyzed the 5' RACE reads and collapses them to one entry per CDR3 protein, without DNA. This table lists almost 450,000 distinct CDR3 sequences. Sequencing was carried out using blood T cells: a sorted CD56 or NKG2C T cell subset, CD4+ or CD8+ T cells, or bulk PBMC T cells (not recorded which). The receptors were gathered from a woman aged 18 to 75 in good health.

The V call is TRBV7-3, the J call TRBJ2-1; TCRdb's assignment of TRBD1 cannot be checked, as there is no DNA. Germline-derived CDR1 and CDR2 are SGHTA and FQGTGA. The CDR3 loop spans 15 amino acids. CDR3 sequence reads: CASSPPGTEYNEQFF.

The CDR3 reads CASSRAGSYNSPLHF. The V call is TRBV6-1, the J call TRBJ1-6. This CDR3 has 15 amino acids. Germline V gene sequence: CDR1 MNHNS, CDR2 SASEGT.

This chain connects TRBV4-2 to TRBJ1-1; TCRdb's assignment of TRBD1 cannot be checked, as there is no DNA. The CDR3 spans 17 residues. Germline values: CDR1 LGHNA, CDR2 YNFKEQ. CDR3 region: CASSRPSGTGGDTEAFF.

The genes are TRBV6-1 and TRBJ2-6; TCRdb gives TRBD1 as the D gene, but with no DNA this cannot be confirmed. Germline CDR1 and CDR2: MNHNS and SASEGT. The CDR3 runs to 17 residues. CDR3 amino acids: CASSPPTGTSGANVLTF.

The chain links TRBV5-1 to TRBJ1-1. The CDR3 is made up of 15 amino acids. Germline CDR1 SGHRS, CDR2 YFSETQ. CDR3 protein: CASSLNEGRGTEAFF.

The J gene is TRBJ2-7, the V gene TRBV20-1; without DNA, the TCRdb call of TRBD2 cannot be checked. CDR1 is DFQATT and CDR2 is SNEGSKA in the germline V gene (reference sequence). This CDR3 is built from 13 residues. The CDR3 reads CSATGTRFSEQYF.

CDR3 amino acids: CSVVLGNAEAFF. The V call is TRBV29-1, the J call TRBJ1-1. There are 12 residues in the CDR3. Germline V gene data show CDR1 as SQVTM and CDR2 as ANQGSEA.

The chain couples TRBV7-9 to TRBJ2-1; the D call from TCRdb, TRBD2, cannot be confirmed without DNA. The germline CDR1 and CDR2 sequences are SEHNR and FQNEAQ (reference sequence). The CDR3 contains 15 residues. The CDR3 reads CASSQVRGEGNEQFF.

The chain combines TRBV15 with TRBJ2-7; TCRdb's D call, TRBD2, is unchecked because there is no DNA. CDR1 LNHNV and CDR2 YYDKDF come from the germline V gene (reference sequence). CDR3 length: 15 amino acids. CDR3: CATSRTGTSGGGQYF.

The chain carries TRBV7-2 and TRBJ2-1; the TCRdb D gene call, TRBD1, has no DNA to confirm it. CDR3 size: 16 residues. The germline V gene has CDR1 SGHTA and CDR2 FQGNSA. The CDR3 spells CASSLPPDRPYNEQFF.

V usage is TRBV20-1 and J usage is TRBJ1-4; lacking DNA, the TRBD1 call made by TCRdb goes unchecked. This CDR3 spans 13 amino acids. Germline lookup yields CDR1 DFQATT and CDR2 SNEGSKA (reference sequence). The CDR3 protein is CSAGGQLGPKLFF.

The chain employs TRBV9 and TRBJ2-2; TCRdb's D call, TRBD2, is unchecked because there is no DNA. This CDR3 is built from 18 residues. CDR1 is SGDLS, CDR2 YYNGEE, per germline. The CDR3 is CASSVVAERGVETGELFF.

The V gene is TRBV28, the J gene TRBJ2-1; TCRdb's assignment of TRBD2 cannot be checked, as there is no DNA. CDR1 and CDR2 (germline): MDHEN, SYDVKM. This CDR3 is built from 13 residues. The CDR3 loop reads CARGARVGNEQFF.

The chain is built from TRBV6-2 or TRBV6-3 and TRBJ2-1. Germline-derived CDR1 and CDR2 are MNHEY and SVGEGT. This CDR3 contains 14 residues. The CDR3 loop is CASSYSGTYNEQFF.

This chain links TRBV27 with TRBJ1-5. The CDR3 loop spans 14 amino acids. Germline-derived CDR1 and CDR2 are MNHEY and SMNVEV (reference sequence). The CDR3 protein is CASSLKGINQPQHF.

This chain connects TRBV4-3 to TRBJ2-7; TCRdb picks TRBD1, but there is no DNA to check that call. CDR3 length equals 16 residues. Germline V gives CDR1 LGHNA, CDR2 YSLEER. This chain's CDR3 is CASSQDGTGTSYEQYF.

CDR3 protein: CASSLGVGHILNTEAFF. The J gene is TRBJ1-1, the V gene TRBV7-9. The CDR3 has 17 amino acids. Germline lookup yields CDR1 SEHNR and CDR2 FQNEAQ (reference sequence).

The chain combines TRBV24-1 with TRBJ2-1; the TCRdb D gene call, TRBD2, has no DNA to confirm it. The V gene's germline CDR1 is KGHDR and CDR2 SFDVKD. This CDR3 has 14 residues. The CDR3 sequence is CATQREANYNEQFF.

The gene calls are TRBV7-9 and TRBJ2-1; TCRdb gives TRBD2 as the D gene, but with no DNA this cannot be confirmed. Germline V CDR1 and CDR2: SEHNR, FQNEAQ (reference sequence). The CDR3 totals 17 residues. CDR3 in amino acids: CASSYSLGLAGGDEQFF.

The gene calls are TRBV5-1 and TRBJ2-1; the TRBD1 assignment by TCRdb is unverifiable without DNA. Germline-derived CDR1 and CDR2 are SGHRS and YFSETQ. The CDR3 has 19 amino acids. The CDR3 protein is CASSLWDRGRISQDNEQFF.

The chain couples TRBV20-1 to TRBJ2-1; TCRdb picks TRBD2, but there is no DNA to check that call. The CDR3 is made up of 15 amino acids. The germline V gene encodes CDR1 DFQATT and CDR2 SNEGSKA (reference sequence). Here the CDR3 reads CSARVMTSGYNEQFF.